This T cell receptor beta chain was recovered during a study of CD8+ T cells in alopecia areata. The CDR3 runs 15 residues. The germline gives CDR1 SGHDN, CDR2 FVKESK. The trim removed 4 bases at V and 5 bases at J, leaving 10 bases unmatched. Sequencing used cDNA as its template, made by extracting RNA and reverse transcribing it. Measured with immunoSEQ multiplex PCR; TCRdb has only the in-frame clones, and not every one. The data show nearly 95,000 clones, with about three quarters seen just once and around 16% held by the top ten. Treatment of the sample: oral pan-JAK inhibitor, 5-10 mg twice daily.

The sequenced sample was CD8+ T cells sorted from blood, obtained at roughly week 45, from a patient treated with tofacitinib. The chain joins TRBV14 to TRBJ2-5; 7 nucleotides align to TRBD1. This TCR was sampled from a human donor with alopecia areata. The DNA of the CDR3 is TGTGCCAGCAGCCCCGGACAGGCGACCTTTGAGACCCAGTACTTC. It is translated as CASSPGQATFETQYF.